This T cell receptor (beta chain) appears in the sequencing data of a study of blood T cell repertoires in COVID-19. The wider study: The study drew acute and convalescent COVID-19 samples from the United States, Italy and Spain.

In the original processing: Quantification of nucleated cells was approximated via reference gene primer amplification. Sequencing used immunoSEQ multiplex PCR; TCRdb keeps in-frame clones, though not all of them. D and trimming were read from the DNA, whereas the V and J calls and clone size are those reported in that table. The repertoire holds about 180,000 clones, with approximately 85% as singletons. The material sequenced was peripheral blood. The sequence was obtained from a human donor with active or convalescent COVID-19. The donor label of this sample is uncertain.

DNA for the CDR3: TGTGCCAGCAGCGAGGGACAGGGAGGCTCACCCCTCCACTTT. Its translation: CASSEGQGGSPLHF. J is TRBJ1-6 and V is TRBV9, with TRBD1 matching 9 bases. CDR1 and CDR2 from the germline V gene are SGDLS and YYNGEE. This CDR3 is 14 amino acids long. The junction had 5 bases not matched to a gene; V was cut back by 3 bases and J by 10 bases.